This T cell receptor beta chain was recorded in a study of blood T cells in healthy people across ages. A remark on this clonotype: Its antigen remains unidentified.

A second PCR, run for about 7 to 12 cycles, used a sample-barcoded 5' primer plus a J-beta primer mix. TCRdb fed the 5' RACE reads into MiXCR, producing one record per CDR3 protein. This sample has roughly 1.9 million distinct CDR3 sequences; approximately 39% occur once, and the top ten carry 20% to 25%. Study results and limitations: Older age coincided with a roughly linear decline in TCR beta diversity per million T cells. It was found that TCR beta diversity correlated strongly with the percentage of naive T cells.

Extracted total RNA amounted to at least 5.5 micrograms for each sample. Sequenced input: blood. The receptor was isolated from a human donor in good health.

CDR3 region: CASSSEKSTEAFF. CDR3 bases: TGTGCCAGCAGTTCAGAGAAGAGCACTGAAGCTTTCTTT. The rearrangement joins TRBV12-3 or TRBV12-4 to TRBJ1-1; D gene ambiguous. Between the trimmed V and J ends, which lost 4 bases and 4 bases, there was a span of 10 bases. The CDR3 is 13 amino acids.